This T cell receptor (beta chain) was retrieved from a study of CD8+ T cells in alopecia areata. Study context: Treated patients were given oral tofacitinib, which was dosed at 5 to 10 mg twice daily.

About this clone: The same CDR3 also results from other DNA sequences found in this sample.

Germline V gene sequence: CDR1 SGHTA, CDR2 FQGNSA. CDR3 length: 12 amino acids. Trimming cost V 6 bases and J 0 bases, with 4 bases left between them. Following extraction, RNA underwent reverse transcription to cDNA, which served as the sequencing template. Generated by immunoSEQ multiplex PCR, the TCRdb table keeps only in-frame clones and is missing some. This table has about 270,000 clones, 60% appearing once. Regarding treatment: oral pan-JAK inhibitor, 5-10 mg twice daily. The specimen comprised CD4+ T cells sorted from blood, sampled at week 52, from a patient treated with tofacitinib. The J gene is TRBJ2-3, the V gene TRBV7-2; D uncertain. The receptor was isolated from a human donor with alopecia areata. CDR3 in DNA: TGTGCCAGCAGTTCTAGCACAGATACGCAGTATTTT. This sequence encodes CASSSSTDTQYF.